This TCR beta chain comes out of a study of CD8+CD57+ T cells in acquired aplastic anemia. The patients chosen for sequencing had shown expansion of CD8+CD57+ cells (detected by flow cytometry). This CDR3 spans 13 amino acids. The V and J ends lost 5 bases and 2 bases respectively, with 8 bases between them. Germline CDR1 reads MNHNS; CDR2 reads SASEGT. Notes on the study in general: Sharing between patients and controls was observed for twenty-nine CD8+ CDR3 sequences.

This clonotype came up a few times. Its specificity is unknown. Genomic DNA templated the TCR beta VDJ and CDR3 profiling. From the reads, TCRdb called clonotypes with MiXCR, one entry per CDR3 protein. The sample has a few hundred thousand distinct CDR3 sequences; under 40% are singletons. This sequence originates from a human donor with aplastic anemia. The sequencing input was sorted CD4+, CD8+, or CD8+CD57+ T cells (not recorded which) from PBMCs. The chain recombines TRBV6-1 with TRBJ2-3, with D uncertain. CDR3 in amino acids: CASSPHITDTQYF. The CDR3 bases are TGTGCCAGCAGTCCGCACATCACAGATACGCAGTATTTT.